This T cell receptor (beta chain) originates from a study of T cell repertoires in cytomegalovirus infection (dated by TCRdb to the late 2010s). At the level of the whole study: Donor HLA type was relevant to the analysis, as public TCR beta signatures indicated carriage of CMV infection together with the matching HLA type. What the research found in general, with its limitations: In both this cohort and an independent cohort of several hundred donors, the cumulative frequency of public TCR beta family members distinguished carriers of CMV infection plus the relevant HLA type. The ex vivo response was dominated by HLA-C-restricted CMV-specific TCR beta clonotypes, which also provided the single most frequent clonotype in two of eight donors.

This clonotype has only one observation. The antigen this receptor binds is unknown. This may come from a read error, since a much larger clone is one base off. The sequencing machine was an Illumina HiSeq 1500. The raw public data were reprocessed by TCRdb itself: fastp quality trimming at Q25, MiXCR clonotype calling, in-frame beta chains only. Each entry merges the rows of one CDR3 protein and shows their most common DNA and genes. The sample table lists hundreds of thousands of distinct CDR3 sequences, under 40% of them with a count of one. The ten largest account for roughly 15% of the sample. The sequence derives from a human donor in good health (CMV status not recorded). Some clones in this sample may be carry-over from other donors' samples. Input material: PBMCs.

CDR3 reads: CAISDGTGGGNEQFF. The nucleotides read TGTGCCATCAGTGACGGGACAGGGGGAGGCAATGAGCAGTTCTTC. The chain was built from TRBV6-6 and TRBJ2-1; 11 middle bases align to TRBD1. From cysteine to phenylalanine, the CDR3 is 15 amino acids long. Only the CDR3 part of the read is kept: 45 bases, read in frame from the first base. From the germline V gene (reference sequence), CDR1 is MNHNY and CDR2 is SVGAGI.